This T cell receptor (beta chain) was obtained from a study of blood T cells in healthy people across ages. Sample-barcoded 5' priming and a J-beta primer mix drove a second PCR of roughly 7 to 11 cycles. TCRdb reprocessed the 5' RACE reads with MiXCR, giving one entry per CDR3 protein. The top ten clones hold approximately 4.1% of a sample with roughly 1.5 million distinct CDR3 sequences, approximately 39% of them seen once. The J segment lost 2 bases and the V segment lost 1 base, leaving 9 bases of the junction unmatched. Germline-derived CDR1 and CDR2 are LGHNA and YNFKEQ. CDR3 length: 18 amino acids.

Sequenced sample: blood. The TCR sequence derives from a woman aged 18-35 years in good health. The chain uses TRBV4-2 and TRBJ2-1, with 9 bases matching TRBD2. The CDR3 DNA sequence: TGTGCCAGCAGCCAAGTTGGGTTAGCGGGAGTCCCCTACAATGAGCAGTTCTTC. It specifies CASSQVGLAGVPYNEQFF.